Presented here are 30 T cell receptor beta chains from one specimen sequenced in a study of T cell responses to AZD1222 COVID-19 vaccine. Sequencing was performed with immunoSEQ multiplex PCR; in TCRdb, only in-frame clones are kept and a portion is missing. Here the sample spans fewer than 130,000 clones, about 92% being singletons. The material was peripheral blood, obtained on day 0 of AZD1222 vaccination. These receptors came from an adult in good health.

The chain has TRBV3-1 (or the pseudogene TRBV3-2) and TRBJ2-7; no definite D call. The CDR3 totals 14 residues. Trimming cost V 5 bases and J 7 bases, with 18 bases left between them. Germline values: CDR1 LGHDT, CDR2 YNNKEL (reference sequence). The CDR3 loop reads CASSTPVPGGEQYF. CDR3 in DNA: TGTGCCAGCAGCACCCCAGTACCAGGTGGGGAGCAGTACTTC.

The rearrangement links TRBV27 to TRBJ2-5; D gene unclear. Trimming removed 2 bases from V and 4 bases from J, with 8 bases in between. Germline V lookup: CDR1 MNHEY, CDR2 SMNVEV (reference sequence). This CDR3 spans 13 amino acids. Here the CDR3 reads CASSLKARETQYF. CDR3 sequence (DNA): TGTGCCAGCAGTTTAAAGGCTCGAGAGACCCAGTACTTC.

The chain recombines TRBV7-2 with TRBJ1-1; D gene uncertain. The V end lost 2 bases, the J end lost 4 bases, and 8 bases lay between the germline ends. From germline, CDR1 is SGHTA and CDR2 FQGNSA. The CDR3 spans 13 residues. The CDR3: CASSLMEATEAFF. For the CDR3, the DNA is TGTGCCAGCAGCTTAATGGAAGCCACTGAAGCTTTCTTT.

This chain connects TRBV7-3 to TRBJ1-1; 9 nucleotides align to TRBD1. The CDR3 consists of 19 residues. The V segment lost 2 bases and the J segment 3 bases; nucleotides outside the gene matches: 16. Germline assignment: CDR1 SGHTA and CDR2 FQGTGA. CDR3 protein: CASSLGKDRGILGHTEAFF. CDR3 DNA sequence: TGTGCCAGCAGCTTAGGTAAGGACAGGGGAATTTTGGGGCACACTGAAGCTTTCTTT.

The genes are TRBV6-6 and TRBJ1-2; tentative D call: TRBD1 (6 bases). This CDR3 comprises 16 residues. The V end lost 2 bases, the J end lost 4 bases, and 17 bases lay between the germline ends. Germline CDR1 reads MNHNY; CDR2 reads SVGAGI (reference sequence). This CDR3 is CASSYPGGGGTYGYTF. The CDR3 DNA is TGTGCCAGCAGTTACCCCGGGGGGGGCGGGACCTATGGCTACACCTTC.

J is TRBJ2-3 and V is TRBV7-2; tentative D call: TRBD2 (6 bases). Germline V gives CDR1 SGHTA, CDR2 FQGNSA. The CDR3 runs to 15 residues. V was shortened by 4 bases and J by 0 bases, with 11 bases between the two germline ends. The CDR3 DNA is TGTGCCAGCAGCTCTATAAGCGGGAGCACAGATACGCAGTATTTT. Translated: CASSSISGSTDTQYF.

The genes are TRBV28 and TRBJ2-7; D unclear. Per the germline V gene, CDR1 is MDHEN and CDR2 is SYDVKM. The CDR3 sequence is 12 residues long. V gave up 6 bases and J gave up 1 base, with 7 bases separating them. The CDR3: CASRAQSYEQYF. As DNA, the CDR3 is TGTGCCAGCAGGGCCCAGTCCTACGAGCAGTACTTC.

The rearrangement uses TRBV5-1 and TRBJ2-3, with TRBD1 identical over 10 bases. The J segment lost 0 bases and the V segment lost 2 bases, leaving 6 bases of the junction unmatched. Germline values: CDR1 SGHRS, CDR2 YFSETQ. The CDR3 has 17 amino acids. The CDR3 loop reads CASSFGDRGLSTDTQYF. CDR3 DNA: TGCGCCAGCAGCTTTGGGGACAGGGGATTGAGCACAGATACGCAGTATTTT.

This CDR3 is CASSRQGPPPQHF. The CDR3 DNA follows: TGTGCCAGCAGCCGACAGGGGCCCCCGCCCCAGCATTTT. The genes are TRBV9 and TRBJ1-5, with 8 bases matching TRBD1. Germline-derived CDR1 and CDR2 are SGDLS and YYNGEE. The CDR3 has 13 amino acids. The V segment lost 4 bases and the J segment 9 bases; nucleotides outside the gene matches: 6.

The V gene is TRBV6-6, the J gene TRBJ1-5; unclear D gene. Germline V gives CDR1 MNHNY, CDR2 SVGAGI (reference sequence). The CDR3 is 13 amino acids. V was cut by 2 bases and J by 7 bases, with 9 bases left in between. CDR3 DNA: TGTGCCAGCAGTTACGGGCTCGAGCAGCCCCAGCATTTT. It is translated as CASSYGLEQPQHF.

DNA of the CDR3: TGCAGCGTTGAAGATCGCTACAATGAGCAGTTCTTC. Amino acid sequence: CSVEDRYNEQFF. The rearrangement joins TRBV29-1 to TRBJ2-1; D ambiguous. Between the trimmed V and J ends, which lost 0 bases and 3 bases, there was a span of 3 bases. In germline, CDR1 is SQVTM, CDR2 ANQGSEA. This CDR3 is 12 amino acids long.

This chain uses TRBV10-3 with TRBJ2-3; no reliable D call. The CDR3 consists of 13 residues. The germline V and J ends were trimmed by 3 bases and 0 bases, with 4 bases remaining between them. Germline CDR1 and CDR2: ENHRY and SYGVKD. DNA for the CDR3: TGTGCCATCAGTGAAGCCAGCACAGATACGCAGTATTTT. Amino acids: CAISEASTDTQYF.

The chain carries TRBV6-5 and TRBJ1-2, with a possible D match to TRBD1 (5 bases). V was cut by 5 bases and J by 5 bases, with 15 bases left in between. CDR1 and CDR2 (germline): MNHEY, SVGAGI. This CDR3 has 14 residues. This CDR3 is CASSPAGLGYGYTF. The CDR3 bases are TGTGCCAGCAGTCCTGCAGGGTTGGGATATGGCTACACCTTC.

The rearrangement uses TRBV19 and TRBJ2-2; 8 nucleotides align to TRBD1. V lost 7 bases, J lost 4 bases, and 5 bases stayed unmatched. Germline V gene data show CDR1 as LNHDA and CDR2 as SQIVND (reference sequence). The CDR3 length is 14 residues. CDR3 region: CASTGRGLTGELFF. The DNA for the CDR3 is TGTGCCAGTACAGGCAGGGGGCTCACCGGGGAGCTGTTTTTT.

This clone has more than one count but fewer than ten. Other DNA sequences from this sample encode an identical CDR3 as well. The chain combines TRBV5-1 with TRBJ2-1; D gene ambiguous. Germline CDR1 reads SGHRS; CDR2 reads YFSETQ. V lost 0 bases to trimming and J lost 5 bases, with 6 bases between them. The CDR3 is 13 residues long. The CDR3 bases are TGCGCCAGCAGCTTGGGGGGTGACAATGAGCAGTTCTTC. Translated, it gives CASSLGGDNEQFF.

V gene TRBV30 combines with J gene TRBJ1-4, with 7 positions matching TRBD1. The ends lost 5 bases at V and 8 bases at J; junction bases unmatched: 5. Per germline, CDR1 GTSNPN and CDR2 SVGIG (reference sequence). The CDR3 is 12 residues long. The DNA of the CDR3 is TGTGCCTGGTCCGAGGGGGCGGAAAAACTGTTTTTT. It specifies CAWSEGAEKLFF.

The CDR3 protein is CASSPLSRAETQYF. The DNA of the CDR3 is TGTGCCAGCTCACCACTGAGCAGGGCAGAGACCCAGTACTTC. V usage is TRBV18 and J usage is TRBJ2-5; D might be TRBD1 (5 bases). CDR1 is KGHSH and CDR2 is LQKENI in the germline V gene. This CDR3 has 14 residues. V was cut by 1 base and J by 4 bases, with 10 bases left in between.

J is TRBJ1-2 and V is TRBV5-1; 7 positions match TRBD1. The CDR3 consists of 14 residues. Trimming took 5 bases from V and 2 from J; bases not matched to a gene: 6. In germline, CDR1 is SGHRS, CDR2 YFSETQ. CDR3 loop: CASSPRDRNYGYTF. Here the CDR3 DNA reads TGCGCCAGCAGTCCTCGGGACAGAAACTATGGCTACACCTTC.

The J gene is TRBJ2-5, the V gene TRBV2; no definite D call. CDR1 and CDR2 (germline): SNHLY, FYNNEI. CDR3 length: 10 amino acids. The V and J ends lost 6 bases and 2 bases respectively, with 1 base between them. The CDR3 reads CASRQETQYF. The CDR3 nucleotides are TGTGCCAGCAGGCAAGAGACCCAGTACTTC.

The chain employs TRBV30 and TRBJ1-5, with D uncertain. Germline V gene lookup returns CDR1 GTSNPN and CDR2 SVGIG (reference sequence). V gave up 4 bases and J gave up 3 bases, with 19 bases separating them. The CDR3 consists of 16 residues. CDR3 sequence (DNA): TGTGCCTGGAAGGGCCCGGGAGTAAGGTCCAATCAGCCCCAGCATTTT. It yields the protein CAWKGPGVRSNQPQHF. The complete variable domain, with remaining parts taken from reference TRBV30 and TRBJ1-5, reads SQTIHQWPATLVQPVGSPLSLECTVEGTSNPNLYWYRQAAGRGLQLLFYSVGIGQISSEVPQNLSASRPQDRQFILSSKKLLLSDSGFYLCAWKGPGVRSNQPQHFGDGTRLSIL.

V is TRBV27 and J is TRBJ1-2; 8 bases are shared with TRBD1. Trimming cost V 2 bases and J 7 bases; bases outside gene matches: 9. In germline, CDR1 is MNHEY, CDR2 SMNVEV (reference sequence). The CDR3 covers 15 residues. For the CDR3, the DNA is TGTGCCAGCAGTTTAAAGGTGACAGGGGCTGGTGGCTACACCTTC. Translation gives CASSLKVTGAGGYTF.

The CDR3 protein is CASSLGRTDTQYF. The CDR3, as DNA: TGTGCCAGTAGTCTTGGGCGTACAGATACGCAGTATTTT. The chain links TRBV19 to TRBJ2-3, with D unclear. Germline CDR1 and CDR2: LNHDA and SQIVND (reference sequence). The length of the CDR3 is 13 residues. V gave up 5 bases and J gave up 3 bases, with 9 bases separating them. Variable domain in full (rest from reference TRBV19 and TRBJ2-3): DGGITQSPKYLFRKEGQNVTLSCEQNLNHDAMYWYRQDPGQGLRLIYYSQIVNDFQKGDIAEGYSVSREKKESFPLTVTSAQKNPTAFYLCASSLGRTDTQYFGPGTRLTVL.

V and J are TRBV7-9 and TRBJ1-6; D is unclear. Germline lookup yields CDR1 SEHNR and CDR2 FQNEAQ (reference sequence). The CDR3 is 14 amino acids. V shed 0 bases and J shed 5 bases, with 5 bases lying between them. CDR3: CASSLAIDNSPLHF. The CDR3 coding sequence is TGTGCCAGCAGCTTAGCAATAGATAATTCACCCCTCCACTTT. Full variable domain (missing parts from reference TRBV7-9 and TRBJ1-6): DTGVSQNPRHKITKRGQNVTFRCDPISEHNRLYWYRQTLGQGPEFLTYFQNEAQLEKSRLLSDRFSAERPKGSFSTLEIQRTEQGDSAMYLCASSLAIDNSPLHFGNGTRLTVT.

J is TRBJ1-5 and V is TRBV30; D not certain. This CDR3 comprises 13 residues. Germline loops: CDR1 GTSNPN, CDR2 SVGIG (reference sequence). V shed 3 bases and J shed 5 bases, with 11 bases lying between them. CDR3 in amino acids: CAWSPQDDQPQHF. The CDR3 DNA is TGTGCCTGGAGCCCCCAAGACGATCAGCCCCAGCATTTT.

The rearrangement joins TRBV11-2 to TRBJ2-1; TRBD2 aligns across 9 bases. The CDR3 runs to 16 residues. With 5 bases clipped from V and 2 bases from J, the junction kept 7 bases outside the gene matches. Germline CDR1 and CDR2: SGHAT and FQNNGV. CDR3 nucleotide sequence: TGTGCCAGCAGCCCTCTAGCGGGGTTCACCTACAATGAGCAGTTCTTC. Translation gives CASSPLAGFTYNEQFF.

This clone has only a few counts. The CDR3: CASSPPVVGRNTEAFF. The CDR3 DNA reads TGTGCCAGTAGCCCCCCTGTAGTAGGTAGGAACACTGAAGCTTTCTTT. The V call is TRBV19, the J call TRBJ1-1; D is undetermined. The CDR3 length is 16 residues. The V and J ends lost 6 bases and 1 base respectively, with 18 bases between them. The V gene's germline CDR1 is LNHDA and CDR2 SQIVND (reference sequence).

The chain uses TRBV7-2 and TRBJ2-1; 7 bases align to TRBD2. The length of the CDR3 is 18 residues. J lost 4 bases, V lost 0 bases, and 12 bases had no gene match. The V gene's germline CDR1 is SGHTA and CDR2 FQGNSA. The CDR3 DNA is TGTGCCAGCAGCTTAGCAGTGCTAGCGGCCCCCTCTTACAATGAGCAGTTCTTC. Translating it yields CASSLAVLAAPSYNEQFF.

This clone was seen a single time. V gene TRBV7-2 combines with J gene TRBJ2-7; 9 positions agree with TRBD2. V gave up 5 bases and J gave up 0 bases; unmatched junction bases: 5. CDR3 size: 15 residues. Germline values: CDR1 SGHTA, CDR2 FQGNSA. CDR3 sequence (DNA): TGTGCCAGCAGCATCCTAGCGGGGCCCTCCTACGAGCAGTACTTC. Translating it yields CASSILAGPSYEQYF.

J is TRBJ2-5 and V is TRBV20-1; D gene unclear. With 1 base removed from V and 4 bases from J, the gap between germline ends came to 4 bases. Germline CDR1 is DFQATT and CDR2 is SNEGSKA (reference sequence). The CDR3 runs 11 residues. CDR3 nucleotide sequence: TGCAGTGCTAGAGGGGGAGAGACCCAGTACTTC. Translated: CSARGGETQYF.

This sequence joins TRBV28 and TRBJ1-5; no reliable D call. CDR3 length: 14 residues. With 6 bases removed from V and 4 bases from J, the gap between germline ends came to 13 bases. From germline, CDR1 is MDHEN and CDR2 SYDVKM. The CDR3 here is CASSTLGGNQPQHF. The CDR3 nucleotides are TGTGCCAGCAGCACGTTGGGAGGGAATCAGCCCCAGCATTTT.